This T cell receptor beta chain was sequenced in a study of blood T cell repertoires in COVID-19. Germline lookup yields CDR1 LNHDA and CDR2 SQIVND (reference sequence). Trimming pared 7 bases from V and 0 bases from J, leaving 19 bases between. This CDR3 contains 18 residues. Data came from immunoSEQ multiplex PCR; TCRdb stores just in-frame clones and leaves some out. The sample carries approximately 190,000 clones, around four fifths recorded once. The sequenced material came from peripheral blood. The sequence came from a human donor in a cohort sampled during active COVID-19. The V and J genes are TRBV19 and TRBJ2-6; TRBD1 is a possible D gene (5 bases). The CDR3 sequence: CASTNPGHGYSGANVLTF. In nucleotides, the CDR3 is TGTGCCAGTACAAACCCCGGACACGGTTACTCTGGGGCCAACGTCCTGACTTTC. Filled out from reference TRBV19 and TRBJ2-6, the complete variable domain reads DGGITQSPKYLFRKEGQNVTLSCEQNLNHDAMYWYRQDPGQGLRLIYYSQIVNDFQKGDIAEGYSVSREKKESFPLTVTSAQKNPTAFYLCASTNPGHGYSGANVLTFGAGSRLTVL.